These 26 T cell receptor beta chains were all obtained from the same sample, sequenced in a study of Ad26.COV2.S vaccination and SARS-CoV-2 variants. Here immunoSEQ multiplex PCR was the method, and the copy in TCRdb shows in-frame clones only, minus some. The sample has a few hundred thousand clones, roughly 90% seen once; the top ten hold over 1.5%. As for treatment: 15 to 20 received Ad26.COV2.S at low or high dose, single or two shots; about 5 received placebo; per-sample allocation not given. It was on day 63 after the first vaccine or placebo injection that samples were taken. The specimen was peripheral blood, collected in a trial of Ad26.COV2.S vaccine versus placebo. These receptors were obtained from a person aged 18-60 years who received the Ad26.COV2.S COVID-19 vaccine or a placebo.

This rearrangement joins TRBV5-4 to TRBJ2-2, with 8 nucleotides matching TRBD2. V shed 4 bases and J 7 bases; nucleotides not matched to a gene: 6. CDR3 size: 14 residues. The germline gives CDR1 SGHNT, CDR2 YYREEE (reference sequence). This CDR3 reads CASSPGGVSGELFF. CDR3 sequence (DNA): TGTGCCAGCAGCCCCGGGGGGGTCAGCGGGGAGCTGTTTTTT.

This clone has only a few counts. CDR3 amino acids: CASSQRGVEQYF. In nucleotides, the CDR3 is TGTGCCAGCAGTCAACGGGGAGTCGAGCAGTACTTC. The rearrangement links TRBV6-6 to TRBJ2-7; TRBD2 is a possible D gene (5 bases). Germline V gene sequence: CDR1 MNHNY, CDR2 SVGAGI (reference sequence). With 5 bases removed from V and 6 bases from J, the gap between germline ends came to 11 bases. The CDR3 length is 12 residues.

CDR3: CASSTAGTENNEQFF. Written as DNA, the CDR3 is TGTGCCAGCAGCACAGCCGGGACAGAAAACAATGAGCAGTTCTTC. This chain joins TRBV13 and TRBJ2-1; 7 bases align to TRBD1. The CDR3 has 15 residues. Trimming cost V 5 bases and J 5 bases; bases outside gene matches: 9. Germline V lookup: CDR1 PRHDT, CDR2 FYEKMQ (reference sequence). Full variable domain (missing parts from reference TRBV13 and TRBJ2-1): AAGVIQSPRHLIKEKRETATLKCYPIPRHDTVYWYQQGPGQDPQFLISFYEKMQSDKGSIPDRFSAQQFSDYHSELNMSSLELGDSALYFCASSTAGTENNEQFFGPGTRLTVL.

The chain combines TRBV18 with TRBJ1-1, with 9 nucleotides matching TRBD1. V was clipped by 3 bases and J by 0 bases; unmatched bases: 5. Germline V CDR1 and CDR2: KGHSH, LQKENI. This CDR3 is 16 amino acids long. The CDR3 nucleotides read TGTGCCAGCTCACCGGGACAGGGTGCCGTGAACACTGAAGCTTTCTTT. It encodes CASSPGQGAVNTEAFF.

This chain joins TRBV10-1 and TRBJ2-1; D is possibly TRBD1 (6 bases). Trimming removed 0 bases at V and 7 bases at J, with 7 bases between. The CDR3 has 13 residues. In germline, CDR1 is WNHNN, CDR2 SYGVQD (reference sequence). Here the CDR3 reads CASSESQGNEQFF. The CDR3 DNA reads as TGCGCCAGCAGTGAGTCACAGGGTAATGAGCAGTTCTTC.

This clone was picked up a small number of times. The chain recombines TRBV9 with TRBJ2-7, with D unclear. The CDR3 is 15 residues long. The germline CDR1 and CDR2 sequences are SGDLS and YYNGEE. The ends were cut back, 7 bases at V and 0 bases at J, with 17 bases in the middle. DNA of the CDR3: TGTGCCAGCCGATTACCCCACTGGAGCTCCTACGAGCAGTACTTC. Residues: CASRLPHWSSYEQYF.

The chain uses TRBV6-4 and TRBJ2-7; D might be TRBD1 (6 bases). The CDR3 runs to 14 residues. The V end lost 5 bases, the J end lost 1 base, and 12 bases lay between the germline ends. Germline values: CDR1 MRHNA, CDR2 SNTAGT. The CDR3 DNA reads TGTGCCAGCAGTCTTGAACAGGGATCCTACGAGCAGTACTTC. Its translation: CASSLEQGSYEQYF.

The chain couples TRBV20-1 to TRBJ1-2, with 12 bases identical to TRBD1. Germline V gives CDR1 DFQATT, CDR2 SNEGSKA (reference sequence). The CDR3 spans 13 residues. V dropped 3 bases and J dropped 7; count of bases not matched to a gene: 3. The CDR3 here is CSASRDRGPGYTF. The CDR3 region has the DNA TGCAGTGCTAGTCGGGACAGGGGGCCTGGCTACACCTTC.

The chain carries TRBV2 and TRBJ2-7; D gene ambiguous. Per germline, CDR1 SNHLY and CDR2 FYNNEI. The V end was cut by 5 bases, the J end by 2 bases, with 13 bases between. CDR3 length: 14 amino acids. Written as DNA, the CDR3 is TGTGCCAGCAGTACCACGCCGTCCACCTACGAGCAGTACTTC. Encoded protein: CASSTTPSTYEQYF.

This chain joins TRBV27 and TRBJ2-7; tentatively, D is TRBD2 (6 bases). Germline V gene data show CDR1 as MNHEY and CDR2 as SMNVEV (reference sequence). This CDR3 has 14 residues. The germline V and J ends were trimmed by 6 bases and 4 bases, with 16 bases remaining between them. The CDR3 spells CASSHPGVEYEQYF. CDR3 sequence (DNA): TGTGCCAGCAGCCATCCGGGGGTTGAGTACGAGCAGTACTTC.

The chain uses TRBV6-1 and TRBJ2-3; D remains unclear. CDR3 length: 15 residues. Germline V lookup: CDR1 MNHNS, CDR2 SASEGT. Deletions cut 1 base from V and 0 bases from J, with 8 bases between. CDR3 in amino acids: CASSEGETSTDTQYF. CDR3 DNA: TGTGCCAGCAGTGAAGGAGAAACTAGCACAGATACGCAGTATTTT.

V gene TRBV21-1 combines with J gene TRBJ1-6; TRBD1 is taken as the D call from the table, unchecked against the DNA. TRBV21-1 has pseudogene status. CDR3 length: 17 amino acids. The CDR3, as DNA: TGTGCCAGCAGCAAAGCGCTGTGGACAGGGACGGGCTCACCCCTCCACTTT. Amino acids: CASSKALWTGTGSPLHF.

This chain connects TRBV7-9 to TRBJ1-1; D is uncertain. CDR1 SEHNR and CDR2 FQNEAQ come from the germline V gene (reference sequence). CDR3 length: 16 residues. Trimming cost V 1 base and J 6 bases, with 18 bases left between them. CDR3 DNA: TGTGCCAGCAGCTTAGTTGCAGTTAGCCCAAACGCTGAAGCTTTCTTT. Translation gives CASSLVAVSPNAEAFF.

This rearrangement joins TRBV12-5 to TRBJ1-1; 8 nucleotides line up with TRBD1. The CDR3 sequence is 16 residues long. J gave up 5 bases and V 0 bases, and 8 bases lay outside the gene matches. Germline V gene sequence: CDR1 LGHNT, CDR2 FRNRAP. As DNA, the CDR3 is TGTGCTAGTGGTTTGGTACTTGGGACAGGAGGAACTGAAGCTTTCTTT. Translated: CASGLVLGTGGTEAFF.

The genes are TRBV30 and TRBJ2-2, with 7 positions matching TRBD1. The junction had 11 bases not matched to a gene; V was cut back by 3 bases and J by 7 bases. The V gene's germline CDR1 is GTSNPN and CDR2 SVGIG (reference sequence). There are 15 residues in the CDR3. The CDR3 DNA reads as TGTGCCTGGAGGTTTGGAACAGGGGTCGTCGGGGAGCTGTTTTTT. It specifies CAWRFGTGVVGELFF.

The V gene is TRBV27, the J gene TRBJ2-7, with D perhaps assigned TRBD1 or TRBD2 (5 bases each). This CDR3 is built from 13 residues. Germline V gene sequence: CDR1 MNHEY, CDR2 SMNVEV (reference sequence). Trimming took off 11 bases at V and 6 bases at J, with 20 bases between the two ends. The CDR3 nucleotides read TGTGCCGCTGCTAGGATTGGGGGTTCCGAGCAGTACTTC. Its translation is CAAARIGGSEQYF.

The gene calls are TRBV7-6 and TRBJ2-3; 9 bases are shared with TRBD1. After removal of 4 bases from V and 4 bases from J, the junction contained 9 bases not matched to a gene. The CDR3 runs to 16 residues. Germline CDR1 is SGHVS and CDR2 is FNYEAQ. The CDR3 nucleotides read TGTGCCAGCAGCTCCTCCGGGACAGGGAGGGCAGATACGCAGTATTTT. Protein: CASSSSGTGRADTQYF.

The CDR3 DNA reads as TGTGCCAGCAGCCACTCCGGACAGGGGGCCTTCTACGAGCAGTACTTC. It translates to CASSHSGQGAFYEQYF. V usage is TRBV5-6 and J usage is TRBJ2-7, with 11 nucleotides matching TRBD1. The junction had 9 bases not matched to a gene; V was cut back by 4 bases and J by 3 bases. The CDR3 runs 16 residues. Germline loops: CDR1 SGHDT, CDR2 YYEEEE.

This clone was counted only a few times. This sequence joins TRBV19 and TRBJ1-2; no clear D gene. In germline, CDR1 is LNHDA, CDR2 SQIVND (reference sequence). V was shortened by 3 bases and J by 7 bases, with 15 bases between the two germline ends. This CDR3 is 14 amino acids long. CDR3 residues: CASSILSGSPGYTF. The CDR3 nucleotides are TGTGCCAGTAGTATCCTTTCAGGTTCCCCTGGCTACACCTTC.

This clone has a handful of counts. The rearrangement uses TRBV4-1 and TRBJ1-1; no reliable D call. Germline assignment: CDR1 MGHRA and CDR2 YSYEKL. The CDR3 is 13 residues long. Trimming took 1 base from V and 0 from J, leaving 3 bases between them. The CDR3 DNA sequence: TGCGCCAGCAGCCAAGGGGTGAACACTGAAGCTTTCTTT. Amino acids: CASSQGVNTEAFF.

CDR3 nucleotide sequence: TGTGCCAGCAGCGATTCGAATCAGCCCCAGCATTTT. Residues: CASSDSNQPQHF. This rearrangement joins TRBV6-2 or TRBV6-3 to TRBJ1-5; D gene ambiguous. Germline V gives CDR1 MNHEY, CDR2 SVGEGT. The V gene lost 6 bases and the J gene lost 4 bases, with 7 bases spanning the gap. The CDR3 runs 12 residues.

The J gene is TRBJ2-2, the V gene TRBV27, with D tentatively TRBD1 (5 bases). The CDR3 has 14 amino acids. V was trimmed by 4 bases and J by 1 base, leaving 7 bases between them. From germline, CDR1 is MNHEY and CDR2 SMNVEV (reference sequence). The CDR3: CASSYGQNTGELFF. Here the CDR3 DNA reads TGTGCCAGCAGTTACGGACAGAACACCGGGGAGCTGTTTTTT.

This clone was seen only once. The V and J genes are TRBV11-2 and TRBJ1-2; D is unresolved. V lost 8 bases and J lost 3, with 13 bases in between. The CDR3 runs 13 residues. Germline lookup yields CDR1 SGHAT and CDR2 FQNNGV. CDR3 DNA sequence: TGTGCCAGCCGATCGGGAGGGTACTATGGCTACACCTTC. It translates to CASRSGGYYGYTF.

The chain is built from TRBV28 and TRBJ1-5; the match to TRBD1 covers 11 bases. In germline, CDR1 is MDHEN, CDR2 SYDVKM. After removal of 10 bases from V and 6 bases from J, the junction contained 11 bases not matched to a gene. The CDR3 runs 15 residues. The CDR3 DNA sequence: TGTGCCATCAGGACAGGGGGCGCTGGGAGTCAGCCCCAGCATTTT. Its translation is CAIRTGGAGSQPQHF.

V gene TRBV6-6 combines with J gene TRBJ2-2, with 7 bases lining up with TRBD1. The CDR3 has 16 amino acids. V gave up 0 bases and J gave up 3 bases; unmatched junction bases: 4. Germline loops: CDR1 MNHNY, CDR2 SVGAGI (reference sequence). Here the CDR3 reads CASSYSRGQDTGELFF. For the CDR3, the DNA is TGTGCCAGCAGTTACTCAAGGGGGCAGGACACCGGGGAGCTGTTTTTT.

The V call is TRBV7-9, the J call TRBJ2-7; no clear D. This CDR3 region has 13 residues. V lost 1 base, J lost 1 base, and 5 bases lay in between. Germline assignment: CDR1 SEHNR and CDR2 FQNEAQ (reference sequence). The CDR3 nucleotides are TGTGCCAGCAGCTTAGGGCGGTCCTACGAGCAGTACTTC. As protein: CASSLGRSYEQYF.